This T cell receptor (beta chain) was sequenced for a study of response to subunit inactivated influenza vaccine. General observations from the study: A suggestion made by the authors is that each seasonal influenza vaccination recruits few new T cells.

The CDR3 spans 13 residues. Trimming cost V 5 bases and J 2 bases, with 10 bases left between them. Germline CDR1 SGHAT, CDR2 FQDESV (reference sequence). With respect to this clonotype: Antigen specificity is unknown.

TCRdb re-called the RT-PCR reads through MiXCR, storing one row per CDR3 protein. The repertoire includes a few hundred thousand distinct CDR3 sequences, 22% of them detected once, and 10% sits in the top ten. This clonotype originated in a man aged 50 to 75 who received an inactivated influenza vaccine. The chain joins TRBV11-1 to TRBJ2-7, with D unresolved. Material: PBMCs from blood, obtained about 20 months after vaccination. This CDR3 is CASSSNLTYEQYF. For the CDR3, the DNA is TGTGCCAGCAGCAGCAATCTCACCTACGAGCAGTACTTC.